The next 12 T cell receptor beta chains were all read from a single sample in a study of blood T cells in healthy people across ages. The use of a sample-barcoded 5' primer and a J-beta primer mix characterized a second PCR of 7 to 11 cycles. TCRdb analysed the 5' RACE reads with MiXCR anew, one entry per CDR3 protein. Here the sample spans about 810,000 distinct CDR3 sequences, around 34% being singletons. Sequencing was performed on blood. The receptors were gathered from a man younger than 35 in good health.

This clonotype came up a few times. The V call is TRBV4-1, the J call TRBJ2-3; D is perhaps TRBD2 (6 bases). Deletions cut 1 base from V and 4 bases from J, with 12 bases between. The CDR3 totals 15 residues. Germline CDR1 and CDR2: MGHRA and YSYEKL. As DNA, the CDR3 is TGCGCCAGCAGCCAAGTCACTAGCAGCGCAGATACGCAGTATTTT. Translated: CASSQVTSSADTQYF.

This clonotype showed up just a few times. With a much larger clone just one base away, this may be a read error. The gene calls are TRBV12-3 or TRBV12-4 and TRBJ2-3, with D possibly TRBD2 on 5 matching bases. V was pared by 6 bases and J by 7 bases, with 8 bases between. The CDR3 has 11 residues. Here the CDR3 DNA reads TGTGCCAGCAGCGTCGGGAATACGCAGTATTTT. This encodes CASSVGNTQYF.

Worth noting for this clonotype: A much larger clone differs by one base, so this may be a read error. The chain is built from TRBV4-2 and TRBJ2-1; D might be TRBD1 (5 bases). V was trimmed by 0 bases and J by 10 bases, leaving 16 bases between them. This CDR3 region has 15 residues. Germline CDR1 is LGHNA and CDR2 is YNFKEQ. CDR3 nucleotides: TGTGCCAGCAGCCAAGACTGGGGTCAGGGAAACGAGCAGTTCTTC. This translates into CASSQDWGQGNEQFF.

With regard to this clonotype: A read error may produce the germline difference seen at one junction end. V gene TRBV5-1 combines with J gene TRBJ2-2; D gene uncertain. Germline CDR1 reads SGHRS; CDR2 reads YFSETQ. The CDR3 has 13 amino acids. The CDR3 is CASSALNTGELFF. The CDR3 DNA sequence: TGTGCCAGCAGCGCACTGAACACCGGGGAGCTGTTTTTT.

The gene calls are TRBV18 and TRBJ1-2, with D unresolved. The CDR3 runs 16 residues. V dropped 2 bases and J dropped 4 bases, with 17 bases sitting between them. Per the germline V gene, CDR1 is KGHSH and CDR2 is LQKENI. This CDR3 reads CASSPSGQEAGYGYTF. In nucleotides, the CDR3 is TGTGCCAGCTCACCATCCGGGCAGGAAGCTGGCTATGGCTACACCTTC.

This clonotype occurred a few times. This chain uses TRBV20-1 with TRBJ2-7; possibly TRBD1 or TRBD2 for D (6 bases each). Trimming removed 5 bases from V and 4 bases from J, with 21 bases in between. Germline V gene lookup returns CDR1 DFQATT and CDR2 SNEGSKA (reference sequence). The length of the CDR3 is 15 residues. The CDR3 nucleotides read TGCAGTGCTGATACATGGGACACGGAGGGATACGAGCAGTACTTC. Protein: CSADTWDTEGYEQYF.

In its sample, this clonotype was seen many times. This chain joins TRBV9 and TRBJ1-2, with 9 bases aligning to TRBD1. The CDR3 covers 17 residues. The germline gives CDR1 SGDLS, CDR2 YYNGEE. V lost 4 bases to trimming and J lost 1 base; unmatched junction nucleotides: 11. The DNA of the CDR3 is TGTGCCAGCAGCCCTCAAAGGGACAGGGTGATTAACTATGGCTACACCTTC. It encodes CASSPQRDRVINYGYTF.

This clonotype was counted only a few times. The chain combines TRBV6-1 with TRBJ2-1, with D tentatively TRBD2 (5 bases). V lost 4 bases to trimming and J lost 5 bases, with 12 bases between them. From germline, CDR1 is MNHNS and CDR2 SASEGT. The CDR3 sequence is 14 residues long. The CDR3 nucleotides are TGTGCCAGCAGTGGAACAAGGACTGACAATGAGCAGTTCTTC. This translates into CASSGTRTDNEQFF.

The rearrangement uses TRBV4-1 and TRBJ1-2; 9 nucleotides align to TRBD1. The V gene's germline CDR1 is MGHRA and CDR2 YSYEKL. V shed 4 bases and J 2 bases; nucleotides not matched to a gene: 5. CDR3 length equals 15 residues. The CDR3 DNA reads as TGCGCCAGCAGCCGGACCGGGACAGGGAACTATGGCTACACCTTC. Protein product: CASSRTGTGNYGYTF.

This clonotype was recorded a few times. V is TRBV4-1 and J is TRBJ1-6, with 8 bases matching TRBD1. CDR1 and CDR2 (germline): MGHRA, YSYEKL. The CDR3 has 15 residues. V lost 0 bases to trimming and J lost 10 bases; unmatched junction nucleotides: 5. The chain's CDR3 is CASSQDPTGGSPLHF. CDR3 bases: TGCGCCAGCAGCCAAGATCCTACAGGGGGATCACCCCTCCACTTT.

This chain connects TRBV5-1 to TRBJ1-4; D is perhaps TRBD1 (5 bases). CDR1 and CDR2 (germline): SGHRS, YFSETQ. Trimming stripped 0 bases from V and 7 bases from J, with 16 bases between. This CDR3 contains 16 residues. CDR3 sequence (DNA): TGCGCCAGCAGCTTGGAACCAGGGTATTTACCTGAAAAACTGTTTTTT. Its translation: CASSLEPGYLPEKLFF.

This clonotype was counted once. The J gene is TRBJ1-1, the V gene TRBV6-5; no clear D gene. Germline-derived CDR1 and CDR2 are MNHEY and SVGAGI. V lost 5 bases and J 0 bases, leaving 13 bases between the germline ends. The CDR3 runs 15 residues. Here the CDR3 DNA reads TGTGCCAGCAGTCCCTCGTGGGCCGTGAACACTGAAGCTTTCTTT. Translating it yields CASSPSWAVNTEAFF.